This TCR beta chain derives from a study of T cell responses to AZD1222 COVID-19 vaccine. Study results and caveats: The sample set comprised mostly white British donors with more females, and clonal diversity was possibly underestimated. Repertoires in all cases were sampled only once the peak T cell response had passed. Regions left unmutated in variants are reportedly the target of nearly half of spike-specific TCRs.

The assay was immunoSEQ multiplex PCR, and TCRdb's table has in-frame clones only and misses some. The repertoire holds around 200,000 clones, with more than 85% as singletons. Of note for this clone: What it recognizes is unknown.

This CDR3 is 14 amino acids long. With 4 bases clipped from V and 5 bases from J, the junction kept 3 bases outside the gene matches. CDR1 is SQVTM, CDR2 ANQGSEA, per germline. This specimen consisted of peripheral blood, obtained on day 0 of AZD1222 vaccination. This sequence originates from an adult in good health. This chain joins TRBV29-1 and TRBJ2-4, with 12 positions matching TRBD2. Written as DNA, the CDR3 is TGCAGCGTTGGGACTAGCGGGATGGAAAACATTCAGTACTTC. Protein product: CSVGTSGMENIQYF. The full variable domain, completed using reference TRBV29-1 and TRBJ2-4, is SAVISQKPSRDICQRGTSLTIQCQVDSQVTMMFWYRQQPGQSLTLIATANQGSEATYESGFVIDKFPISRPNLTFSTLTVSNMSPEDSSIYLCSVGTSGMENIQYFGAGTRLSVL.